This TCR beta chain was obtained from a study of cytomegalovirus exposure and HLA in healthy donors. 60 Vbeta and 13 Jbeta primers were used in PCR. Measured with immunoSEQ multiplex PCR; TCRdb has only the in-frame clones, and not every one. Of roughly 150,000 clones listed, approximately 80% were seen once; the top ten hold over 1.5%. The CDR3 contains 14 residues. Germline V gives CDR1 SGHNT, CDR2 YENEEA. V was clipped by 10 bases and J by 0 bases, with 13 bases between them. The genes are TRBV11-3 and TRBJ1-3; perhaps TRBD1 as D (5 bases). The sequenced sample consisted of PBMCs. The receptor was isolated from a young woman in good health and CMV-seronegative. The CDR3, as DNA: TGTGCCACCAGATCCGGGGGCTCTGGAAACACCATATATTTT. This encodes CATRSGGSGNTIYF.